This T cell receptor beta chain was documented in a study of blood T cell repertoires in COVID-19. About the research overall: Acute and convalescent COVID-19 samples came from the United States, Italy and Spain. Nucleic acid was either cDNA or gDNA, and it came from T cells, B-cell-depleted T cells, or PBMCs.

In the study's own analysis: Using reference gene primer amplification, nucleated cell counts were estimated. Method: immunoSEQ multiplex PCR; TCRdb's copy keeps in-frame clones and lacks some. V, J and clone size are those of that table, while D and trimming were read from the DNA. The sample has 110,000 or so clones, more than 75% seen once. V was cut by 7 bases and J by 4 bases, with 13 bases left in between. Germline lookup yields CDR1 SNHLY and CDR2 FYNNEI. This CDR3 is 13 amino acids long. In its sample, this clone was seen a few times. Sequenced material: peripheral blood. The source of this sequence is a woman aged 40 to 50 with acute or convalescent COVID-19. The V gene is TRBV2, the J gene TRBJ1-1; weak D call: TRBD1 (6 bases). The CDR3 nucleotides are TGTGCCAGCATGAGAACAGGGACCACTGAAGCTTTCTTT. This codes for CASMRTGTTEAFF.